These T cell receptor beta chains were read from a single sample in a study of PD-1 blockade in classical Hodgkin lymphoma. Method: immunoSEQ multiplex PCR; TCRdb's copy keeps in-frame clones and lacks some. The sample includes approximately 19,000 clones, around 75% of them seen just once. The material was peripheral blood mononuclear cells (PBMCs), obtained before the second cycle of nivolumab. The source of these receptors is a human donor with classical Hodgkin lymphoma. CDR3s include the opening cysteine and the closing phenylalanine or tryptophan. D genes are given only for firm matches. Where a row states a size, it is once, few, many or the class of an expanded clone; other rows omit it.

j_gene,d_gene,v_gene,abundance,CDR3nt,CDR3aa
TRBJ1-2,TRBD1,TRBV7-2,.,TGTGCCAGCAGCTCCCTTTCCCCGGGACAGGGGCATGGCTACACCTTC,CASSSLSPGQGHGYTF
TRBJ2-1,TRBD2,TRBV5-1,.,TGCGCCAGCAGCCCGGGGTGGCGGGGGAGCTCCTACAATGAGCAGTTCTTC,CASSPGWRGSSYNEQFF
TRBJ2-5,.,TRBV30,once,TGTGCCTGGAAGCTCCGACTGCAGGAAGAGACCCAGTACTTC,CAWKLRLQEETQYF
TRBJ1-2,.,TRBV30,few,TGTGCCCTAAGGAGGGGTGGCTACACCTTC,CALRRGGYTF
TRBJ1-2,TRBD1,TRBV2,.,TGTGCCAGCAGCGGCAAAAAGGGACAGAGCACTAACTATGGCTACACCTTC,CASSGKKGQSTNYGYTF
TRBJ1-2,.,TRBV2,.,TGTGCCAGCAGCCCCATAAGGGCGACGAGGGGCTACACCTTC,CASSPIRATRGYTF
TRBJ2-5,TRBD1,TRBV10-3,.,TGTGCCATCAGTAGCGGGACAGGGGCGGAGACCCAGTACTTC,CAISSGTGAETQYF
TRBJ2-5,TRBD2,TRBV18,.,TGTGCCAGCTCACCCCCGGGACTAGCACTTGGGACCCAGTACTTC,CASSPPGLALGTQYF
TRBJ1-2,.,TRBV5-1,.,TGCGCCAGCAGCTCGTTCGGAGGAGACTATGGCTACACCTTC,CASSSFGGDYGYTF
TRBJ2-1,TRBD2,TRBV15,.,TGTGCCACCAGCAGAGGGGGTCGTTTGACTAGCGACAATGAGCAGTTCTTC,CATSRGGRLTSDNEQFF
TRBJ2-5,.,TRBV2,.,TGTGCCAGCAGTGGAGACAGGGAGGCAGAGACCCAGTACTTC,CASSGDREAETQYF
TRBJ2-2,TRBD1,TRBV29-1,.,TGCAGCGTCAAACCGACAGGGGCGCGCACCGGGGAGCTGTTTTTT,CSVKPTGARTGELFF
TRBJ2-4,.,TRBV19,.,TGTGCCAGTAGTGGTCCCAGCCTTACCAAAAACATTCAGTACTTC,CASSGPSLTKNIQYF
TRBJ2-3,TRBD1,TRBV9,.,TGTGCCAGCAGCGTAGCCACAGGGGTTAGCACAGATACGCAGTATTTT,CASSVATGVSTDTQYF
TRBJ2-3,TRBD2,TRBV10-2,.,TGCGCCAGCAGTGAGTCGAAGAGCGGGAAAGGCACAGATACGCAGTATTTT,CASSESKSGKGTDTQYF
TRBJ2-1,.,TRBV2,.,TGTGCCAGCAGAGCTAATGAGCAGTTCTTC,CASRANEQFF
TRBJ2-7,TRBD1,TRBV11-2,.,TGTGCCAGCAGCTCGGACAGGGTGGGCTACGAGCAGTACTTC,CASSSDRVGYEQYF
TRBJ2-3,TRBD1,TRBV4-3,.,TGCGCCAGTAGCAGGGGGCGCACAGATACGCAGTATTTT,CASSRGRTDTQYF
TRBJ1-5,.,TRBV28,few,TGTGCCAGCAGTAAGGGGGGGCAGGCGCAGCCCCAGCATTTT,CASSKGGQAQPQHF
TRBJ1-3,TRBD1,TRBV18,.,TGTGCCAGCTCAACCGGGACAGCGAGCTCTGGAAACACCATATATTTT,CASSTGTASSGNTIYF
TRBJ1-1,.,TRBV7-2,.,TGTGCCAGCAGCCTCCACACGGGGGAGGTCACTGAAGCTTTCTTT,CASSLHTGEVTEAFF
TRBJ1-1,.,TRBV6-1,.,TGTGCCAGCAATAGACAGCCCCTCATGAACACTGAAGCTTTCTTT,CASNRQPLMNTEAFF
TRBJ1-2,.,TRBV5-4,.,TGTGCCAGCAGCCCTAGGTCCCCGGTAACTAACTATGGCTACACCTTC,CASSPRSPVTNYGYTF
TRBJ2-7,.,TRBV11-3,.,TGTGCCAGCAGCTTAGGAAGCCTCTACGAGCAGTACTTC,CASSLGSLYEQYF
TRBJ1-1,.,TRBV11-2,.,TGTGCCAGCAGCCCGCTCTTAGGCACTGAAGCTTTCTTT,CASSPLLGTEAFF
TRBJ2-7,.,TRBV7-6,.,TGTGCCAGCAGCAGCCCGGGCGGGGACCCAGGGGAGCAGTACTTC,CASSSPGGDPGEQYF
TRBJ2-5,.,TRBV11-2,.,TGTGCCAGCAGCTTAGGGGGGGCCAGGCGGGAGACCCAGTACTTC,CASSLGGARRETQYF
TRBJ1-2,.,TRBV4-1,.,TGCGCCAGCAGCCCCCCGGGACACCTCTATGGCTACACCTTC,CASSPPGHLYGYTF
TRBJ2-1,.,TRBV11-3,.,TGTGCCAGCAGCCCAGGTGTGGCGGGACTTAAGGGAGAGCAGTTCTTC,CASSPGVAGLKGEQFF
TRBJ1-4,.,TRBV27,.,TGTGCCAGCAGTTTGTTGGGAAGTGAAAAACTGTTTTTT,CASSLLGSEKLFF
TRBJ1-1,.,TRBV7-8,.,TGTGCCAGCAGCCCCGGACCAAAAGTTGAAGCTTTCTTT,CASSPGPKVEAFF
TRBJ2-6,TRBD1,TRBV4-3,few,TGCGCCAGCAGCAAAGGACAGGGGGCCTCTGGGGCCAACGTCCTGACTTTC,CASSKGQGASGANVLTF
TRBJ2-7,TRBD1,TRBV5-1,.,TGCGCCAGCAGCTTTACCGGGACAGGCTCCTACGAGCAGTACTTC,CASSFTGTGSYEQYF